Listed below are T cell receptor beta chains from one sample, sequenced in a study of spatial heterogeneity in lung cancer. TCRdb used MiXCR to reprocess the 5' RACE reads, holding one entry per CDR3 protein. The profile covers 90,000 to 95,000 distinct CDR3 sequences, with 12% appearing a single time and just over 40% taken by the ten largest. This material consisted of PBMCs, taken at surgery. The origin of the receptors is a male donor with early-stage non-small cell lung cancer. Both conserved end residues are part of each CDR3.

cdr3_aa j_call v_call
CASSLGPVGEKLFF TRBJ1-4 TRBV7-3
CASSHNGFNQPQHF TRBJ1-5 TRBV27
CSASTGANTEAFF TRBJ1-1 TRBV20-1
CASSQGTSSDVLTF TRBJ2-6 TRBV12-3/TRBV12-4
CSATGEYNEQFF TRBJ2-1 TRBV20-1
CSAPTRTSGRTDEQFF TRBJ2-1 TRBV20-1
CASSFSGQGFVAFF TRBJ1-1 TRBV27
CASSARSNEKLFF TRBJ1-4 TRBV27
CSVEDRTNPQNEQFF TRBJ2-1 TRBV29-1
CASSYRFSNTGELFF TRBJ2-2 TRBV6-2/TRBV6-3
CSARDFSQALNTQYF TRBJ2-3 TRBV20-1
CASSRRGGGEQFF TRBJ2-1 TRBV12-3/TRBV12-4
CASSLSGDTQYF TRBJ2-3 TRBV7-9
CASSSRGDTQYF TRBJ2-3 TRBV12-3/TRBV12-4